This paragraph covers one TCR beta chain sequence. The data derive from a study of cytomegalovirus exposure and HLA in healthy donors. Trimming pared 6 bases from V and 4 bases from J, leaving 12 bases between. Germline V gene data show CDR1 as SGHTA and CDR2 as FQGNSA. The CDR3 sequence is 13 residues long. This PCR relied on a set of 60 Vbeta primers and 13 Jbeta primers. Repertoires were generated with immunoSEQ multiplex PCR, while TCRdb's copy carries only in-frame clones and drops some. The sample carries some 110,000 clones, approximately 78% recorded once. Sequences were obtained from PBMCs. The chain couples TRBV7-2 to TRBJ2-5; a weak D match, TRBD1 (6 bases). This receptor was identified in a man aged 25-45 years in good health and CMV-seropositive. CDR3 sequence: CASRLSGVETQYF. The CDR3 DNA sequence: TGTGCCAGCAGGTTATCAGGGGTAGAGACCCAGTACTTC.